These 16 T cell receptor beta chains came from one sample sequenced in a study of shared clonotypes between healthy human individuals. The protocol was immunoSEQ multiplex PCR, while the TCRdb copy is restricted to in-frame clones and leaves out a portion. The top ten clones hold about 1.2% of a sample with about 1.4 million clones, approximately 96% of them seen once. The sample comprised naive CD4+ T cells sorted from blood. Subset meaning: CD45RA+ positively selected. All receptors come from a man younger than 40 in good health.

The V gene is TRBV4-3, the J gene TRBJ2-1, with a weak D call TRBD2 (5 bases). V was trimmed by 0 bases and J by 10 bases, leaving 10 bases between them. The germline V gene encodes CDR1 LGHNA and CDR2 YSLEER. This CDR3 comprises 13 residues. The CDR3 loop reads CASSQDLGSEQFF. Written as DNA, the CDR3 is TGCGCCAGCAGCCAAGATTTGGGGAGCGAGCAGTTCTTC.

The chain is built from TRBV11-2 and TRBJ2-7, with a tentative D call TRBD2 (5 bases). There are 16 residues in the CDR3. Deletions cut 4 bases from V and 9 bases from J, with 25 bases between. The germline gives CDR1 SGHAT, CDR2 FQNNGV. The CDR3 nucleotides are TGTGCCAGCAGCTACTTTGGTAGAGGGCAGGTAGGAGGGCAGTACTTC. Its translation: CASSYFGRGQVGGQYF. Looking up the rest from reference TRBV11-2 and TRBJ2-7 gives the full variable domain: EAGVAQSPRYKIIEKRQSVAFWCNPISGHATLYWYQQILGQGPKLLIQFQNNGVVDDSQLPKDRFSAERLKGVDSTLKIQPAKLEDSAVYLCASSYFGRGQVGGQYFGPGTRLTVT.

CDR3 DNA: TGCGCCAGCAGTGAGCTCGGACAGGGGGCAAGTACGCAGTATTTT. Its protein product is CASSELGQGASTQYF. The rearrangement joins TRBV10-1 to TRBJ2-3; 11 nucleotides match TRBD1. V dropped 2 bases and J dropped 8; count of bases not matched to a gene: 6. CDR3 length equals 15 residues. Germline lookup yields CDR1 WNHNN and CDR2 SYGVQD (reference sequence).

In regard to this clone: Other DNA sequences within the sample encode an identical CDR3. The chain joins TRBV25-1 to TRBJ2-7, with D perhaps TRBD2 (6 bases). This CDR3 spans 12 amino acids. Trimming took 6 bases from V and 4 from J, leaving 10 bases between them. Germline CDR1 and CDR2: MGHDK and SYGVNS. The CDR3: CASRGRSYEQYF. CDR3 coding DNA: TGTGCCAGCAGGGGGAGGTCATACGAGCAGTACTTC.

The V gene is TRBV19, the J gene TRBJ1-5, with D uncertain. V dropped 1 base and J dropped 1 base, with 8 bases sitting between them. The CDR3 runs 15 residues. CDR1 and CDR2 from the germline V gene are LNHDA and SQIVND (reference sequence). The CDR3 protein is CASSIAGQSNQPQHF. CDR3 sequence (DNA): TGTGCCAGTAGTATAGCCGGGCAGAGCAATCAGCCCCAGCATTTT. Together with reference TRBV19 and TRBJ1-5, the CDR3 gives the full variable domain: DGGITQSPKYLFRKEGQNVTLSCEQNLNHDAMYWYRQDPGQGLRLIYYSQIVNDFQKGDIAEGYSVSREKKESFPLTVTSAQKNPTAFYLCASSIAGQSNQPQHFGDGTRLSIL.

With respect to this clone: The sample holds other DNA sequences that translate to the same CDR3. J is TRBJ1-4 and V is TRBV7-2; 8 positions match TRBD1. Germline V gene data show CDR1 as SGHTA and CDR2 as FQGNSA. Trimming took 6 bases from V and 8 from J; bases not matched to a gene: 8. This CDR3 spans 14 amino acids. CDR3 DNA sequence: TGTGCCAGCAGTTCGTCAGGGGGCCGAGAAAAACTGTTTTTT. Protein: CASSSSGGREKLFF.

The gene calls are TRBV7-2 and TRBJ2-5, with D possibly TRBD2 on 6 matching bases. Germline V gene lookup returns CDR1 SGHTA and CDR2 FQGNSA. This CDR3 is 15 amino acids long. V was pared by 5 bases and J by 10 bases, with 23 bases between. For the CDR3, the DNA is TGTGCCAGCAGCCTTAGGGGAGGTCCGGTGAGGGGCCAGTACTTC. Amino acids: CASSLRGGPVRGQYF.

V and J are TRBV6-4 and TRBJ2-1; D gene uncertain. Per the germline V gene, CDR1 is MRHNA and CDR2 is SNTAGT. V lost 0 bases and J lost 11, with 8 bases in between. The CDR3 is 12 amino acids. CDR3 in DNA: TGTGCCAGCAGTGACTCTGTCGCTAAGCAGTTCTTC. It encodes CASSDSVAKQFF.

V and J are TRBV11-3 and TRBJ2-1, with 7 positions matching TRBD2. Losses at the gene ends were 3 bases for V and 5 bases for J; bases not matched to a gene: 7. CDR1 is SGHNT, CDR2 YENEEA, per germline. The CDR3 has 15 amino acids. CDR3 amino acids: CASSFGSGRDNEQFF. In nucleotides, the CDR3 is TGTGCCAGCAGCTTCGGTTCAGGGAGGGACAATGAGCAGTTCTTC.

The chain uses TRBV7-2 and TRBJ2-7; 10 nucleotides agree with TRBD2. The trim removed 5 bases at V and 0 bases at J, leaving 4 bases unmatched. The CDR3 is made up of 15 amino acids. The germline gives CDR1 SGHTA, CDR2 FQGNSA. CDR3 amino acids: CASSISGRASYEQYF. The CDR3 DNA sequence: TGTGCCAGCAGCATAAGCGGGAGGGCCTCCTACGAGCAGTACTTC.

The chain is built from TRBV5-8 and TRBJ2-1; 7 bases are shared with TRBD1. CDR3 size: 15 residues. J gave up 7 bases and V 2 bases, and 9 bases lay outside the gene matches. Germline lookup yields CDR1 SGHTS and CDR2 YDEGEE. The CDR3 DNA sequence: TGTGCCAGCAGCTTCGAGGCAGGGGGTCGAAATGAGCAGTTCTTC. It codes for CASSFEAGGRNEQFF.

The rearrangement links TRBV28 to TRBJ2-7; 13 nucleotides match TRBD2. Germline V gene data show CDR1 as MDHEN and CDR2 as SYDVKM. Losses at the gene ends were 4 bases for V and 6 bases for J; bases not matched to a gene: 12. The CDR3 runs to 17 residues. This CDR3 reads CASSSALGLAGAAEQYF. In DNA form, the CDR3 reads TGTGCCAGCAGTTCCGCTCTTGGACTAGCGGGAGCTGCCGAGCAGTACTTC. Full variable domain (outside the CDR3, taken from reference TRBV28 and TRBJ2-7): DVKVTQSSRYLVKRTGEKVFLECVQDMDHENMFWYRQDPGLGLRLIYFSYDVKMKEKGDIPEGYSVSREKKERFSLILESASTNQTSMYLCASSSALGLAGAAEQYFGPGTRLTVT.

The V and J genes are TRBV5-1 and TRBJ1-2; TRBD1 might be the D (5 bases). Looked up from germline, CDR1 is SGHRS and CDR2 is YFSETQ. This CDR3 contains 13 residues. Trimming shortened V by 4 bases and J by 6 bases, and 13 bases separated the two germline ends. DNA for the CDR3: TGCGCCAGCAGCGTGGACACGGCGCATGGCTACACCTTC. As protein: CASSVDTAHGYTF.

V is TRBV2 and J is TRBJ2-5; 7 bases match TRBD2. V lost 5 bases to trimming and J lost 3 bases; unmatched junction nucleotides: 6. Looked up from germline, CDR1 is SNHLY and CDR2 is FYNNEI. CDR3 length: 14 residues. The CDR3 protein is CASSRSSGEETQYF. The DNA for the CDR3 is TGTGCCAGCAGTAGATCTAGCGGAGAAGAGACCCAGTACTTC.

The chain joins TRBV5-1 to TRBJ2-5, with D perhaps TRBD1 or TRBD2 (5 bases each). V dropped 1 base and J dropped 13 bases, with 20 bases sitting between them. The CDR3 is 14 residues long. The germline V gene encodes CDR1 SGHRS and CDR2 YFSETQ. The chain's CDR3 is CASSLISGTQFAYF. CDR3 nucleotide sequence: TGCGCCAGCAGCTTGATTTCCGGGACCCAATTTGCGTACTTC. The whole variable domain, remainder taken from reference TRBV5-1 and TRBJ2-5, is KAGVTQTPRYLIKTRGQQVTLSCSPISGHRSVSWYQQTPGQGLQFLFEYFSETQRNKGNFPGRFSGRQFSNSRSEMNVSTLELGDSALYLCASSLISGTQFAYFGPGTRLLVL.

The chain combines TRBV18 with TRBJ2-7, with TRBD1 matching over 8 bases. This CDR3 has 15 amino acids. Germline V CDR1 and CDR2: KGHSH, LQKENI. Trimming at V came to 3 bases and at J to 2 bases, leaving 6 bases not matched to a gene. The CDR3 reads CASSPDRGNPYEQYF. The CDR3 nucleotides read TGTGCCAGCTCACCCGACAGGGGAAACCCCTACGAGCAGTACTTC.